These 20 T cell receptor beta chains were sequenced from one sample in a study of CD8+CD57+ T cells in acquired aplastic anemia. It was genomic DNA that served as the template for profiling TCR beta VDJ and CDR3. From the reads, TCRdb called clonotypes with MiXCR, one entry per CDR3 protein. The sample yields 150,000 to 200,000 distinct CDR3 sequences, 40% to 60% seen once. The sequenced patients had an expansion of CD8+CD57+ cells seen by flow cytometry. Material: sorted CD4+, CD8+, or CD8+CD57+ T cells (not recorded which) from PBMCs. Receptors were obtained from a human donor with aplastic anemia.

This clonotype was observed a few times. The CDR3 DNA is TGCGCCAGCAGCCCGGGACTAGTGGGACGTACGCAGTATTTT. Amino acid sequence: CASSPGLVGRTQYF. This rearrangement joins TRBV10-2 to TRBJ2-3; 8 positions match TRBD2. After removal of 6 bases from V and 8 bases from J, the junction contained 10 bases not matched to a gene. Germline values: CDR1 WSHSY, CDR2 SAAADI. This CDR3 spans 14 amino acids.

This clonotype was counted at least ten times. The chain links TRBV4-1 to TRBJ2-7, with TRBD2 matching 7 bases. Germline V lookup: CDR1 MGHRA, CDR2 YSYEKL. Trimming cost V 0 bases and J 4 bases; bases outside gene matches: 3. The CDR3 totals 14 residues. The CDR3 here is CASSQEGLPYEQYF. CDR3 sequence (DNA): TGCGCCAGCAGCCAAGAGGGACTACCTTACGAGCAGTACTTC.

This clonotype was seen a single time. This sequence joins TRBV20-1 and TRBJ2-1; 8 bases map to TRBD2. The CDR3 is 14 residues long. Germline V gene data show CDR1 as DFQATT and CDR2 as SNEGSKA (reference sequence). Trimming removed 5 bases from V and 4 bases from J; junction bases left unmatched: 7. The CDR3 DNA sequence: TGCAGTGCTCAGCGAGCGGGGGCGTACAATGAGCAGTTCTTC. Amino acids: CSAQRAGAYNEQFF.

To note about this clonotype: This may be a read error, as it is one base from a much larger clone. The V call is TRBV7-9, the J call TRBJ1-1, with D unresolved. There are 12 residues in the CDR3. V was clipped by 3 bases and J by 8 bases, with 10 bases between them. From germline, CDR1 is SEHNR and CDR2 FQNEAQ (reference sequence). The CDR3 sequence: CASSLGPGEAFF. CDR3 sequence (DNA): TGTGCCAGCAGCTTGGGTCCCGGGGAAGCTTTCTTT.

The chain couples TRBV7-2 to TRBJ2-7, with 8 bases aligning to TRBD1. J was trimmed by 6 bases and V by 7 bases; bases with no gene match: 2. Germline V gene data show CDR1 as SGHTA and CDR2 as FQGNSA. The CDR3 has 11 residues. The CDR3 reads CASNRGAEQYF. CDR3 bases: TGTGCCAGCAACAGGGGGGCCGAGCAGTACTTC.

Ten or more counts support this clonotype. This chain joins TRBV7-2 and TRBJ2-1, with 7 bases fitting TRBD1. This CDR3 comprises 17 residues. Germline assignment: CDR1 SGHTA and CDR2 FQGNSA. The V and J ends lost 0 bases and 2 bases, in that order; junction bases with no gene match: 7. Here the CDR3 reads CASSLAPGQHPYNEQFF. The CDR3 nucleotides are TGTGCCAGCAGCTTAGCCCCGGGACAGCACCCCTACAATGAGCAGTTCTTC.

The rearrangement joins TRBV7-6 to TRBJ2-5; perhaps TRBD1 as D (5 bases). The CDR3 length is 13 residues. The V end was cut by 2 bases, the J end by 4 bases, with 8 bases between. In germline, CDR1 is SGHVS, CDR2 FNYEAQ. CDR3 sequence reads: CASSLLGRETQYF. The CDR3 DNA follows: TGTGCCAGCAGCTTACTGGGGCGAGAGACCCAGTACTTC.

With regard to this clonotype: A clone one base away is much larger, so this may be a read error. This CDR3 fails to terminate in the conserved phenylalanine or tryptophan, so it likely reflects a read error. The chain is built from TRBV6-5 and TRBJ2-7, with 9 bases lining up with TRBD1. The CDR3 sequence is 13 residues long. Per germline, CDR1 MNHEY and CDR2 SVGAGI. The V segment lost 4 bases and the J segment 6 bases; nucleotides outside the gene matches: 4. The CDR3 region is CASSSGQGFEQYL. The CDR3 nucleotides read TGTGCCAGCAGTTCCGGACAGGGGTTCGAGCAGTACCTC.

This clonotype was recorded at least ten times. The chain joins TRBV10-2 to TRBJ2-7; 9 positions agree with TRBD1. The CDR3 loop spans 15 amino acids. Trimming took 8 bases from V and 6 from J; bases not matched to a gene: 14. From germline, CDR1 is WSHSY and CDR2 SAAADI. The CDR3 region has the DNA TGCGCCAGCCAAGTACCGGGACAGGGTGCCGGCGAGCAGTACTTC. Translation gives CASQVPGQGAGEQYF.

The CDR3 loop reads CASMAGRNSPLHF. CDR3 in DNA: TGTGCCAGCATGGCAGGGAGGAATTCACCCCTCCACTTT. V usage is TRBV27 and J usage is TRBJ1-6, with D perhaps TRBD1 (5 bases). The CDR3 spans 13 residues. Trimming removed 7 bases at V and 7 bases at J, with 11 bases between. Per germline, CDR1 MNHEY and CDR2 SMNVEV (reference sequence).

The table lists this clonotype with a few counts. A much larger clone differs by one base, so this may be a read error. V gene TRBV5-4 combines with J gene TRBJ1-1; TRBD1 is a possible D gene (5 bases). The V end lost 7 bases, the J end lost 3 bases, and 13 bases lay between the germline ends. The germline CDR1 and CDR2 sequences are SGHNT and YYREEE (reference sequence). This CDR3 spans 13 amino acids. The CDR3 nucleotides read TGTGCCAGCGGCCCAGGGTTCGACACTGAAGCTTTCTTT. Its translation: CASGPGFDTEAFF. The full variable domain, rest sourced from reference TRBV5-4 and TRBJ1-1, is ETGVTQSPTHLIKTRGQQVTLRCSSQSGHNTVSWYQQALGQGPQFIFQYYREEENGRGNFPPRFSGLQFPNYSSELNVNALELDDSALYLCASGPGFDTEAFFGQGTRLTVV.

This clonotype was counted a single time. The chain is built from TRBV2 and TRBJ2-7; possible D gene TRBD1, 6 bases. Trimming took off 6 bases at V and 0 bases at J, with 12 bases between the two ends. CDR3 length: 14 residues. CDR1 SNHLY and CDR2 FYNNEI come from the germline V gene. The CDR3 coding sequence is TGTGCCAGCAGGGACAGCGACCACTCCTACGAGCAGTACTTC. This gives the protein CASRDSDHSYEQYF.

The CDR3 DNA reads TGTGCCAGCGTCACTGCCGTTGGGGAAAAACTGTTTTTT. This sequence encodes CASVTAVGEKLFF. The V and J genes are TRBV2 and TRBJ1-4; D is undetermined. CDR1 SNHLY and CDR2 FYNNEI come from the germline V gene. The V and J ends lost 8 bases and 8 bases respectively, with 15 bases between them. The CDR3 runs to 13 residues. The full variable domain, with the rest looked up from reference TRBV2 and TRBJ1-4, is EPEVTQTPSHQVTQMGQEVILRCVPISNHLYFYWYRQILGQKVEFLVSFYNNEISEKSEIFDDQFSVERPDGSNFTLKIRSTKLEDSAMYFCASVTAVGEKLFFGSGTQLSVL.

Many counts were recorded for this clonotype. The J gene is TRBJ2-1, the V gene TRBV10-3, with 11 bases identical to TRBD2. Germline values: CDR1 ENHRY, CDR2 SYGVKD. V trimming: 2 bases; J trimming: 9 bases; junction bases outside the gene matches: 6. The CDR3 length is 15 residues. The CDR3 region is CAISETGTSGPEQFF. CDR3 DNA: TGTGCCATCAGTGAGACCGGGACTAGCGGTCCTGAGCAGTTCTTC.

The sample holds many counts of this clonotype. CDR3 coding DNA: TGCGCCAGCAGCAGGGGACTAGCGGGGAGGGCAGATACGCAGTATTTT. Translating gives CASSRGLAGRADTQYF. The rearrangement joins TRBV10-1 to TRBJ2-3; 13 nucleotides match TRBD2. The CDR3 is 16 amino acids. V gave up 6 bases and J gave up 4 bases; unmatched junction bases: 7. The germline gives CDR1 WNHNN, CDR2 SYGVQD (reference sequence).

The chain combines TRBV2 with TRBJ1-1; a possible D gene is TRBD1 (6 bases). Germline-derived CDR1 and CDR2 are SNHLY and FYNNEI. The CDR3 is 15 amino acids. Trimming left V 5 bases short and J 4 bases short, with 17 bases between. CDR3 sequence reads: CASSLDTLRGTEAFF. CDR3 bases: TGTGCCAGCAGTCTTGATACTCTCAGGGGCACTGAAGCTTTCTTT.

This clonotype has ten or more counts. V and J are TRBV4-3 and TRBJ2-5; TRBD2 matches 14 bases. J was trimmed by 3 bases and V by 5 bases; bases with no gene match: 2. The germline V gene encodes CDR1 LGHNA and CDR2 YSLEER. CDR3 length: 15 residues. As DNA, the CDR3 is TGCGCCAGCAGCGAGGGACTAGCGGGGGAAGAGACCCAGTACTTC. Translating gives CASSEGLAGEETQYF.

The rearrangement joins TRBV7-6 to TRBJ2-1; D call uncertain. Trimming took off 1 base at V and 4 bases at J, with 11 bases between the two ends. Germline CDR1 is SGHVS and CDR2 is FNYEAQ. This CDR3 has 15 amino acids. The CDR3 is CASSLDITSYNEQFF. In nucleotides, the CDR3 is TGTGCCAGCAGCTTAGACATCACCTCATACAATGAGCAGTTCTTC.

The J gene is TRBJ1-1, the V gene TRBV24-1; 7 bases fit TRBD1. After removal of 6 bases from V and 0 bases from J, the junction contained 9 bases not matched to a gene. CDR3 length equals 16 residues. In germline, CDR1 is KGHDR, CDR2 SFDVKD. The CDR3 loop reads CATSPRTGDMNTEAFF. The CDR3 DNA follows: TGTGCCACCAGTCCACGTACAGGGGACATGAACACTGAAGCTTTCTTT.

In its sample, this clonotype was seen a few times. The V call is TRBV7-7, the J call TRBJ1-6, with unresolved D. V shed 2 bases and J shed 6 bases, with 5 bases lying between them. This CDR3 is built from 13 residues. The germline gives CDR1 SSHAT, CDR2 FNYEAQ (reference sequence). CDR3 nucleotides: TGTGCCAGCAGCTTAAATCGTAATTCACCCCTCCACTTT. Amino acids: CASSLNRNSPLHF.